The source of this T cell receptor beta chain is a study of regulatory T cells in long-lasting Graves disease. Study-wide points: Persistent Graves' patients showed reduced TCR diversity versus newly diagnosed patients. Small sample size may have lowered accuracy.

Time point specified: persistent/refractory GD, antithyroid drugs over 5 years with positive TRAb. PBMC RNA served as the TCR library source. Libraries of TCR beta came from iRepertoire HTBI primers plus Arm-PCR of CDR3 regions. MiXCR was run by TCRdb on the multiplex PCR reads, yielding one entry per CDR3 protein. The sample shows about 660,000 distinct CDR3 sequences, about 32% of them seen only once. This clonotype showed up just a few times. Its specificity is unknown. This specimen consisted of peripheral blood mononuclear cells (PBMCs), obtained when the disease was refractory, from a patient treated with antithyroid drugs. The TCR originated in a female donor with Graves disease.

DNA of the CDR3: TGTGCCAGTAGTATAGGAGGAGGGGTCCACGGGGAGCTGTTTTTT. This encodes CASSIGGGVHGELFF. The chain couples TRBV19 to TRBJ2-2; D might be TRBD2 (6 bases). The CDR3 runs to 15 residues. The germline CDR1 and CDR2 sequences are LNHDA and SQIVND (reference sequence). The germline V and J ends were trimmed by 1 base and 7 bases, with 13 bases remaining between them. The full variable domain, with the rest looked up from reference TRBV19 and TRBJ2-2, is DGGITQSPKYLFRKEGQNVTLSCEQNLNHDAMYWYRQDPGQGLRLIYYSQIVNDFQKGDIAEGYSVSREKKESFPLTVTSAQKNPTAFYLCASSIGGGVHGELFFGEGSRLTVL.